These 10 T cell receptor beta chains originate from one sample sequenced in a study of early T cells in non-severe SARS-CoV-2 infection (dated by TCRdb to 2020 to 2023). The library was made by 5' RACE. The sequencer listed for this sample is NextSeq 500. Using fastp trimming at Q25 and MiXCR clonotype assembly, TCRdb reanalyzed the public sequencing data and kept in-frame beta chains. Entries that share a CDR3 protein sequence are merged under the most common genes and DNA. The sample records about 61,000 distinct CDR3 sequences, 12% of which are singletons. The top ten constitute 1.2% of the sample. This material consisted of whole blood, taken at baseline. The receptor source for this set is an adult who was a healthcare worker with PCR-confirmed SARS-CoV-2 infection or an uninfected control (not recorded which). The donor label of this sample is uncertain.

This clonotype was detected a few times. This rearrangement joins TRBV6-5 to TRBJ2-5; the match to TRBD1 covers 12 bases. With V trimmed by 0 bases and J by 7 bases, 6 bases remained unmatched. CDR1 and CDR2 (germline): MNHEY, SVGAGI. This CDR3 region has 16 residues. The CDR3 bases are TGTGCCAGCAGTTACTCGGGACAGGGGGCGCGAAGGACCCAGTACTTC. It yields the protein CASSYSGQGARRTQYF.

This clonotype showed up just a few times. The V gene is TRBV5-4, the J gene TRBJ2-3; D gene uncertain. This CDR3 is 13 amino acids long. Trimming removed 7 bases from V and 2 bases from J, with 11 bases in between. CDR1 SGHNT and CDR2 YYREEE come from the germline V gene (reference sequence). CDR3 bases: TGTGCCAGCGGTAAAGCCAACACAGATACGCAGTATTTT. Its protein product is CASGKANTDTQYF.

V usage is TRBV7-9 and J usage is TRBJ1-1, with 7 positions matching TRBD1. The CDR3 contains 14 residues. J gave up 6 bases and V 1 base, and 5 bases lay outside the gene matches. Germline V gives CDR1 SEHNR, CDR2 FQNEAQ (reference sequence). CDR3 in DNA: TGTGCCAGCAGCTTAGGGGGGACAGCTCCTGAAGCTTTCTTT. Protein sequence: CASSLGGTAPEAFF.

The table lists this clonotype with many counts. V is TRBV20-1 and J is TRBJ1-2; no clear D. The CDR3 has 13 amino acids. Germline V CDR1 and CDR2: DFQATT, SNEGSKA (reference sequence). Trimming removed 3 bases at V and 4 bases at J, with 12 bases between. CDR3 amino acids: CSAREWGSYGYTF. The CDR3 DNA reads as TGCAGTGCTAGGGAGTGGGGTAGCTATGGCTACACCTTC.

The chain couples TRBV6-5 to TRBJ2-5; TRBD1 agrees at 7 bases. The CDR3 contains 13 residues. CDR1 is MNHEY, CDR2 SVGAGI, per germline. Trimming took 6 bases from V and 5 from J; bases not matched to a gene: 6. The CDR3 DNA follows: TGTGCCAGCAGCGAGACAGGGCAGGAGACCCAGTACTTC. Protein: CASSETGQETQYF.

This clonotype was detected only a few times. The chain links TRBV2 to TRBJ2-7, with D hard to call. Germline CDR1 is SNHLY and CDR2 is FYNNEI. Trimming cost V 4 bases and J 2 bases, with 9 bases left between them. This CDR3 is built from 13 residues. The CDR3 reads CASSVAQTYEQYV. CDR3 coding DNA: TGTGCCAGCAGTGTGGCACAGACCTACGAGCAGTACGTC.

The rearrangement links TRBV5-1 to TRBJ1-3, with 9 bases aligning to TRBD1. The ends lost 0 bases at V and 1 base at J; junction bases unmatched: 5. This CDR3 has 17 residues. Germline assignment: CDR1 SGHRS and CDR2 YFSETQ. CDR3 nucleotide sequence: TGCGCCAGCAGCTTGGAAGGGACAGGGTTTTCTGGAAACACCATATATTTT. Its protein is CASSLEGTGFSGNTIYF.

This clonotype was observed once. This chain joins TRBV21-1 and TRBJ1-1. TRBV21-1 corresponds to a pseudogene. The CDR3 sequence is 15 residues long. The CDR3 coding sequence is TGTGCCAGCAGCAAAGTGAGGGAAATGAACACTGAAGCTTTCTTT. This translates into CASSKVREMNTEAFF.

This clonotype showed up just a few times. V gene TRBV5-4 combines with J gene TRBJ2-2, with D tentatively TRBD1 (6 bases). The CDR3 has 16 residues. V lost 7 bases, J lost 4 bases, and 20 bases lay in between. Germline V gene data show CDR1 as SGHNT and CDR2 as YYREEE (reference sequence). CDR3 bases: TGTGCCAGCGGCCGCCATTTTACAGGGAGCACCGGGGAGCTGTTTTTT. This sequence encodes CASGRHFTGSTGELFF.

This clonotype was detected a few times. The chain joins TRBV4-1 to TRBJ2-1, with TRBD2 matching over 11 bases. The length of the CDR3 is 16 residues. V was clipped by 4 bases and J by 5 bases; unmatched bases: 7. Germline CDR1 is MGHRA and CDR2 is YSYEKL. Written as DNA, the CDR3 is TGCGCCAGCAGCCGTTACGGGACTAGCGGTGACAATGAGCAGTTCTTC. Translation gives CASSRYGTSGDNEQFF.